The 2 T cell receptor beta chains reported below all come from one sample, sequenced in a study of cytotoxic CD8 clonotypes in ibrutinib-treated CLL. Using immunoSEQ multiplex PCR, the repertoire was profiled, and TCRdb retains in-frame clones only, with some absent. The data contain roughly 190,000 clones, 72% of them singletons. The specimen was PBMCs, collected after 24 months of ibrutinib treatment. The receptors come from a human donor with chronic lymphocytic leukemia.

The chain is built from TRBV5-1 and TRBJ2-3; D possibly uses TRBD1 or TRBD2 (7 bases each). Germline loops: CDR1 SGHRS, CDR2 YFSETQ. V was pared by 4 bases and J by 4 bases, with 16 bases between. This CDR3 is 15 amino acids long. The CDR3 protein is CASSPVRGGADTQYF. The CDR3 coding sequence is TGCGCCAGCAGCCCGGTCAGGGGGGGCGCAGATACGCAGTATTTT.

This rearrangement joins TRBV4-1 to TRBJ2-7, with a possible D match to TRBD2 (5 bases). V was pared by 2 bases and J by 3 bases, with 11 bases between. The CDR3 is made up of 14 amino acids. Germline assignment: CDR1 MGHRA and CDR2 YSYEKL. The CDR3 loop is CASSQPGMVYEQYF. As DNA, the CDR3 is TGCGCCAGCAGCCAACCGGGAATGGTCTACGAGCAGTACTTC.